The rows below give T cell receptor beta chains drawn from one sample of a study of shared clonotypes between healthy human individuals. Some clones are missing from TCRdb's copy, which holds only in-frame ones; the method was immunoSEQ multiplex PCR. Of fewer than 850,000 clones listed, 80% to 95% are singletons. Sequenced sample: memory CD8+ T cells from PBMCs. The receptors originated from a man between 18 and 35 years old in good health. Some clones in this sample may be carry-over from other donors' samples. The CDR3 runs from the conserved cysteine through the conserved F or W. The order of the fields is V gene, J gene, CDR3 protein.

>TRBV5-6|TRBJ1-4
CASSLLMDSANEKLFF
>TRBV19|TRBJ1-2
CASSTAYGYTF
>TRBV5-4|TRBJ2-4
CASSWGPKNIQYF
>TRBV18|TRBJ1-4
CASSQPGQRNEKLFF
>TRBV29-1|TRBJ1-1
CSGHRDTEAFF
>TRBV4-1|TRBJ1-3
CASSHPGQGPPGNTIYF
>TRBV28|TRBJ2-2
CASSETANTGELFF
>TRBV5-4|TRBJ2-7
CASSLDRTYEQYF
>TRBV7-6|TRBJ2-7
CASSPNLGFHEQYF
>TRBV27|TRBJ2-3
CASRYKGTDTQYF
>TRBV29-1|TRBJ2-2
CSVGTQMIGELFF
>TRBV29-1|TRBJ2-7
CSVGGGASYEQYF
>TRBV7-9|TRBJ2-1
CASSLGYSYNEQFF
>TRBV18|TRBJ1-2
CASSPPRDLGLHGYTF
>TRBV6-1|TRBJ2-2
CASRAERDQAGELFF
>TRBV28|TRBJ2-7
CASTLTPSYEQYF
>TRBV30|TRBJ1-5
CAWSEGAGQPQHF
>TRBV10-2|TRBJ2-7
CASSGVSSYEQYF
>TRBV13|TRBJ1-1
CASSLWAVNTEAFF
>TRBV5-5|TRBJ1-1
CASSLSLRTEAFF
>TRBV5-1|TRBJ1-2
CASSLDGSGYTF
>TRBV4-2|TRBJ2-3
CASSPRETSGSAGTDTQYF
>TRBV15|TRBJ2-5
CATSREGSGTGGPQETQYF
>TRBV11-2|TRBJ2-7
CASSQAVPYEQYF
>TRBV7-9|TRBJ2-1
CASSSLDRPYNEQFF
>TRBV14|TRBJ2-1
CASSPRGLLYNEQFF
>TRBV4-1|TRBJ2-7
CASSPTPGTGVYEQYF
>TRBV7-6|TRBJ2-7
CASSLVGEGPYEQYF
>TRBV6-4|TRBJ2-1
CASSDGAGSYNEQFF
>TRBV6-5|TRBJ2-7
CASSGRGLTYEQYF
>TRBV19|TRBJ2-7
CASSTPTPRGAYEQYF
>TRBV13|TRBJ1-5
CASSQGNQPQHF
>TRBV30|TRBJ2-2
CAWTSGRAWNTGELFF
>TRBV12-5|TRBJ2-1
CASGLVPVTASGPYNEQFF
>TRBV7-9|TRBJ2-7
CASSHSGAVSYEQYF
>TRBV11-1|TRBJ2-7
CASSSRQGVQSEQYF
>TRBV28|TRBJ2-2
CASTHPEGTGELFF
>TRBV6-1|TRBJ2-7
CASTRGQGSSYEQYF
>TRBV11-2|TRBJ2-7
CASSLGASYEQYF
>TRBV28|TRBJ2-6
CASSLRTGRANVLTF
>TRBV9|TRBJ2-4
CASSVDGRPKNIQYF
>TRBV6-6|TRBJ2-1
CASSYFPRGGDEQFF
>TRBV19|TRBJ2-7
CASSMSFGVPHEQYF
>TRBV27|TRBJ2-1
CASSLTAGGGNEQFF
>TRBV19|TRBJ2-7
CASSMAGIPYEQYF
>TRBV9|TRBJ2-1
CASSATSGSNEQFF
>TRBV19|TRBJ2-1
CASSLIAGPSYNEQFF
>TRBV2|TRBJ2-3
CASSEAQTSTDTQYF
>TRBV28|TRBJ2-7
CASSPGQGPDEQYF
>TRBV28|TRBJ1-5
CASSLGQGYRQPQHF
>TRBV27|TRBJ1-5
CASSLQSDQPQHF
>TRBV14|TRBJ2-7
CASSQEVRPYEQYF
>TRBV9|TRBJ2-7
CASSVGRGGSYEQYF
>TRBV27|TRBJ1-5
CASSFTGGRNQPQHF
>TRBV7-3|TRBJ2-5
CASSSPQGTSGRETQYF
>TRBV6-5|TRBJ2-7
CATVSLAGHEQYF
>TRBV5-4|TRBJ2-3
CASSFPDSVDTQYF
>TRBV6-6|TRBJ2-3
CASSYSLQSTDTQYF